What follows are 18 T cell receptor beta chains derived from one specimen sequenced in a study of blood T cell repertoires in COVID-19. Profiled with immunoSEQ multiplex PCR; TCRdb holds only in-frame clones, not every one. The sample has under 250,000 clones, 83% seen once. The source material was peripheral blood. These receptors came from a human donor in a cohort sampled during active COVID-19.

The chain has TRBV3-1 (or the pseudogene TRBV3-2) and TRBJ2-7; 12 bases map to TRBD1. V shed 3 bases and J 6 bases; nucleotides not matched to a gene: 6. The CDR3 consists of 15 residues. Germline-derived CDR1 and CDR2 are LGHDT and YNNKEL (reference sequence). The CDR3 sequence is CASSQGGTGGSEQYF. In nucleotides, the CDR3 is TGTGCCAGCAGCCAGGGAGGGACAGGGGGCTCCGAGCAGTACTTC.

The chain is built from TRBV6-5 and TRBJ2-1, with TRBD2 matching over 10 bases. This CDR3 has 12 amino acids. The V gene end was trimmed by 6 bases and the J gene end by 14 bases; junction bases not matched to a gene: 7. CDR1 MNHEY and CDR2 SVGAGI come from the germline V gene. This CDR3 reads CASRGLSGREFF. CDR3 sequence (DNA): TGTGCCAGCAGAGGATTGAGCGGGAGGGAGTTCTTC.

This chain uses TRBV10-2 with TRBJ1-1; 8 bases map to TRBD1. The CDR3 runs to 14 residues. Germline assignment: CDR1 WSHSY and CDR2 SAAADI. V was pared by 7 bases and J by 7 bases, with 11 bases of the junction left unmatched. The CDR3 coding sequence is TGCGCCAGCATTAAGGACAGGGAGGGTGGTGAAGCTTTCTTT. It codes for CASIKDREGGEAFF.

The gene calls are TRBV5-1 and TRBJ2-5; unclear D gene. V was trimmed by 3 bases and J by 2 bases, leaving 14 bases between them. From germline, CDR1 is SGHRS and CDR2 YFSETQ. The length of the CDR3 is 15 residues. The CDR3 coding sequence is TGCGCCAGCAGCTCTCGTCTCCTAGAGCAAGAGACCCAGTACTTC. Translated, it gives CASSSRLLEQETQYF.

The rearrangement uses TRBV15 and TRBJ2-1; no reliable D call. The CDR3 covers 15 residues. Germline values: CDR1 LNHNV, CDR2 YYDKDF (reference sequence). Trimming left V 0 bases short and J 7 bases short, with 13 bases between. The CDR3 protein is CATSRDRKTGNEQFF. The CDR3 DNA reads as TGTGCCACCAGCAGAGATCGCAAAACCGGTAATGAGCAGTTCTTC.

The chain employs TRBV10-3 and TRBJ1-1; D may be TRBD1 (5 bases). The CDR3 is 11 residues long. V was pared by 11 bases and J by 6 bases, with 13 bases between. Germline assignment: CDR1 ENHRY and CDR2 SYGVKD. CDR3 residues: CAALKGAEAFF. As DNA, the CDR3 is TGTGCCGCCTTGAAAGGGGCTGAAGCTTTCTTT.

This clone was counted many times. The genes are TRBV2 and TRBJ1-1; 7 nucleotides agree with TRBD1. Germline CDR1 is SNHLY and CDR2 is FYNNEI. The CDR3 is made up of 15 amino acids. Trimming removed 5 bases from V and 0 bases from J; junction bases left unmatched: 6. Here the CDR3 reads CASSSDRAMNTEAFF. As DNA, the CDR3 is TGTGCCAGCAGTTCTGACAGGGCCATGAACACTGAAGCTTTCTTT.

This clone was counted only a few times. Different DNA sequences within this sample yield the same CDR3. CDR3 amino acids: CASSPGTGGAYEQYF. CDR3 bases: TGTGCCAGCTCACCTGGGACAGGGGGAGCATACGAGCAGTACTTC. The chain links TRBV18 to TRBJ2-7; 11 bases are a match to TRBD1. Germline V gives CDR1 KGHSH, CDR2 LQKENI. V was pared by 3 bases and J by 4 bases, with 5 bases of the junction left unmatched. The CDR3 runs 15 residues. The whole variable domain, filled in from reference TRBV18 and TRBJ2-7, reads NAGVMQNPRHLVRRRGQEARLRCSPMKGHSHVYWYRQLPEEGLKFMVYLQKENIIDESGMPKERFSAEFPKEGPSILRIQQVVRGDSAAYFCASSPGTGGAYEQYFGPGTRLTVT.

This clone showed up just a few times. The V gene is TRBV5-1, the J gene TRBJ2-3; TRBD2 aligns across 13 bases. Unmatched junction bases numbered 5, after V lost 4 bases and J lost 3 bases. Germline V gene data show CDR1 as SGHRS and CDR2 as YFSETQ. This CDR3 region has 16 residues. The CDR3 sequence: CASSLLAGGPTDTQYF. The CDR3 coding sequence is TGCGCCAGCAGCCTACTAGCGGGGGGGCCAACAGATACGCAGTATTTT.

The chain couples TRBV3-1 (or the pseudogene TRBV3-2) to TRBJ1-4, with TRBD1 matching 8 bases. The CDR3 loop spans 15 amino acids. Germline CDR1 reads LGHDT; CDR2 reads YNNKEL (reference sequence). The J segment lost 7 bases and the V segment lost 2 bases, leaving 6 bases of the junction unmatched. This chain's CDR3 is CASSQNGQGGEKLFF. CDR3 DNA sequence: TGTGCCAGCAGCCAAAACGGACAGGGAGGTGAAAAACTGTTTTTT.

The rearrangement joins TRBV7-6 to TRBJ2-3, with 12 bases identical to TRBD2. The trim removed 2 bases at V and 4 bases at J, leaving 4 bases unmatched. Germline values: CDR1 SGHVS, CDR2 FNYEAQ. The CDR3 is 16 amino acids. The CDR3 region is CASSLTPSGGADTQYF. CDR3 nucleotide sequence: TGTGCCAGCAGCTTAACGCCTAGCGGGGGGGCAGATACGCAGTATTTT.

The chain couples TRBV6-1 to TRBJ2-2; possibly TRBD1 for D (5 bases). V shed 2 bases and J shed 5 bases, with 12 bases lying between them. Germline lookup yields CDR1 MNHNS and CDR2 SASEGT. The CDR3 spans 15 residues. Written as DNA, the CDR3 is TGTGCCAGCAGTGAAATCCTAGGGGCAACCGGGGAGCTGTTTTTT. This translates into CASSEILGATGELFF.

The rearrangement links TRBV5-4 to TRBJ2-1; 12 bases fit TRBD1. The CDR3 sequence is 15 residues long. After removal of 5 bases from V and 9 bases from J, the junction contained 9 bases not matched to a gene. Germline lookup yields CDR1 SGHNT and CDR2 YYREEE (reference sequence). This CDR3 is CASSPAGTGGFEQFF. For the CDR3, the DNA is TGTGCCAGCAGTCCAGCCGGGACAGGGGGCTTTGAGCAGTTCTTC.

The chain carries TRBV11-3 and TRBJ2-7, with D maybe TRBD1 (6 bases). V lost 5 bases, J lost 5 bases, and 13 bases lay in between. The germline gives CDR1 SGHNT, CDR2 YENEEA. This CDR3 region has 13 residues. CDR3 sequence (DNA): TGTGCCAGCAGCCTAGGGACATCGAACGAGCAGTACTTC. Residues: CASSLGTSNEQYF. The whole variable domain, filled in from reference TRBV11-3 and TRBJ2-7, reads EAGVVQSPRYKIIEKKQPVAFWCNPISGHNTLYWYLQNLGQGPELLIRYENEEAVDDSQLPKDRFSAERLKGVDSTLKIQPAELGDSAVYLCASSLGTSNEQYFGPGTRLTVT.

The rearrangement joins TRBV12-3 or TRBV12-4 to TRBJ2-7, with D possibly matching TRBD1 (5 bases). The CDR3 has 13 amino acids. V dropped 3 bases and J dropped 5 bases, with 11 bases sitting between them. Written as DNA, the CDR3 is TGTGCCAGCAGTTTCGGCAGGGTTGACGAGCAGTACTTC. Protein: CASSFGRVDEQYF.

With respect to this clone: In the same sample, other DNA sequences code for this CDR3. The CDR3 here is CASSGTVNTEAFF. The DNA for the CDR3 is TGTGCCAGTAGTGGGACAGTGAACACTGAAGCTTTCTTT. This chain connects TRBV19 to TRBJ1-1; 7 bases match TRBD1. Per the germline V gene, CDR1 is LNHDA and CDR2 is SQIVND (reference sequence). The length of the CDR3 is 13 residues. Trimming took 5 bases from V and 0 from J; bases not matched to a gene: 0.

This chain links TRBV28 with TRBJ2-7; 8 positions match TRBD1. Per germline, CDR1 MDHEN and CDR2 SYDVKM. This CDR3 comprises 16 residues. The V gene end was trimmed by 3 bases and the J gene end by 3 bases; junction bases not matched to a gene: 10. The chain's CDR3 is CASSFTIPGQDYEQYF. As DNA, the CDR3 is TGTGCCAGCAGTTTCACAATTCCGGGACAGGACTACGAGCAGTACTTC.

V is TRBV2 and J is TRBJ2-2; possible D gene TRBD2, 5 bases. Per germline, CDR1 SNHLY and CDR2 FYNNEI. V lost 5 bases and J lost 3, with 16 bases in between. The length of the CDR3 is 16 residues. The CDR3 region is CASSPYAGRDTGELFF. CDR3 coding DNA: TGTGCCAGCAGTCCGTATGCGGGTAGGGACACCGGGGAGCTGTTTTTT.